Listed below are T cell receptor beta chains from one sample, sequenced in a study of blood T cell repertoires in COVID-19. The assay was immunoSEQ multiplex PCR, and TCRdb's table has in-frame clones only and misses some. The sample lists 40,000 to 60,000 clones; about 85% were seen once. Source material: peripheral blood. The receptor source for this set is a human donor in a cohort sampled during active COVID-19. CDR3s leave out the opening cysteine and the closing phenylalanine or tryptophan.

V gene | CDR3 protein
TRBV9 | ASSVGPQEGGNTIY
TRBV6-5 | ASSYSRGYEQY
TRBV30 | AWTTPYPGTQY
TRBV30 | AWSVGSSGIYNEQF
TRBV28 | ASSWNPKREGIWRYEQY
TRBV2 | ASEYRGEQY
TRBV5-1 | ASSSGVPQTTYEQY
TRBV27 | ASKPILAGFYNEQF
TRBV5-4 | ASSFSGTGINNEQF
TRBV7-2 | ASSLKQGYEQY
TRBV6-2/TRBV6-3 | ASSYSRDYEQY
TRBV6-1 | ASSERDSFNEQF
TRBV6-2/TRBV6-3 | ASSYSIRMSGQGAYEQY